Included here is one T cell receptor (beta chain) sequence, with context. Profiling relied on immunoSEQ multiplex PCR, and the TCRdb table lists in-frame clones only, not all of them. Among 30,000 to 40,000 clones listed, roughly 91% were seen once. The CDR3 extends over 13 amino acids. The V gene lost 6 bases and the J gene lost 6 bases, with 12 bases spanning the gap. Germline loops: CDR1 MNHEY, CDR2 SMNVEV (reference sequence). The sample comes from a study of T cell changes during pregnancy in multiple sclerosis. The clonotype comes from a female donor with multiple sclerosis, enrolled in a pregnancy study. The sample was CD8+ T cells from peripheral blood mononuclear cells, taken in the second trimester of pregnancy. The rearrangement links TRBV27 to TRBJ1-5; a weak D match, TRBD1 (6 bases). CDR3 nucleotide sequence: TGTGCCAGCAGCCTGGGGGGGCTTCAGCCCCAGCATTTT. Translating gives CASSLGGLQPQHF.